This entry describes one T cell receptor (beta chain). Its antigen is not known. These data come from a study of T cell responses to AZD1222 COVID-19 vaccine. The overall study: Second doses at about 4 or about 12 weeks were pooled. Study-wide points: Clonal diversity was possibly underestimated, and the donors were mostly white British, with more females. Every sample of the repertoires postdated the peak T cell response.

V lost 2 bases and J 0 bases, leaving 8 bases between the germline ends. The germline CDR1 and CDR2 sequences are MNHNS and SASEGT. This CDR3 spans 14 amino acids. The method was immunoSEQ multiplex PCR; TCRdb's version includes in-frame clones alone and lacks a portion of them. The sample records some 130,000 clones, 84% being singletons. This clonotype originated in an adult in good health. The sequencing used peripheral blood, collected on day 0 of AZD1222 vaccination. The chain combines TRBV6-1 with TRBJ2-7; D not resolved. As DNA, the CDR3 is TGTGCCAGCAGTGAATCAAACCTCTCCTACGAGCAGTACTTC. It codes for CASSESNLSYEQYF.